This T cell receptor beta chain comes out of a study of blood T cell repertoires in COVID-19. Across the study: Donors in the United States, Italy and Spain gave samples during acute or convalescent COVID-19. PBMCs, B-cell-depleted T cells, or T cells were the source of the cDNA or gDNA that made up the material.

Trimming cost V 4 bases and J 7 bases, with 7 bases left between them. There are 11 residues in the CDR3. Germline CDR1 MDHEN, CDR2 SYDVKM. Authors' methods: By means of reference gene primer amplification, nucleated cell counts were estimated. TCRdb keeps only in-frame clones here, not all; method: immunoSEQ multiplex PCR. V, J and clone size are taken as reported in that table, and D and trimming were inferred from the DNA itself. The table has approximately 120,000 clones, around nine tenths seen once; the top ten hold approximately 1.5%. Sequences were obtained from peripheral blood. The clonotype was recovered from a human donor in a cohort sampled during active COVID-19. This chain joins TRBV28 and TRBJ1-2, with D hard to call. The CDR3 reads CASSSNSGYTF. The CDR3 coding sequence is TGTGCCAGCAGTTCCAATTCTGGCTACACCTTC.